The 16 T cell receptor beta chains given below trace back to one sample, sequenced in a study of cytomegalovirus exposure and HLA in healthy donors. Primers for the PCR totalled 60 Vbeta and 13 Jbeta. Method: immunoSEQ multiplex PCR; TCRdb's copy keeps in-frame clones and lacks some. The sample lists 150,000 to 200,000 clones, 75% occurring once. Sequencing input: PBMCs. Source of these receptors: a woman aged 45-60 years in good health and CMV-seropositive.

The chain combines TRBV7-9 with TRBJ1-2, with D hard to call. The CDR3 sequence is 14 residues long. The germline gives CDR1 SEHNR, CDR2 FQNEAQ (reference sequence). Trimming removed 5 bases from V and 0 bases from J, with 10 bases in between. The CDR3 nucleotides are TGTGCCAGCAGCGTGTACAGAGCTAACTATGGCTACACCTTC. Protein product: CASSVYRANYGYTF.

This clone was found once. The chain recombines TRBV19 with TRBJ2-1, with 14 positions matching TRBD2. CDR1 is LNHDA and CDR2 is SQIVND in the germline V gene (reference sequence). This CDR3 comprises 16 residues. The junction had 9 bases not matched to a gene; V was cut back by 6 bases and J by 8 bases. The DNA for the CDR3 is TGTGCCAGTAGGCTCTCCGGGACTAGCGGGGGCTATGAGCAGTTCTTC. It translates to CASRLSGTSGGYEQFF.

The chain employs TRBV19 and TRBJ1-2; 8 bases fit TRBD1. V trimming: 8 bases; J trimming: 5 bases; junction bases outside the gene matches: 13. Germline V lookup: CDR1 LNHDA, CDR2 SQIVND (reference sequence). The CDR3 covers 15 residues. In DNA form, the CDR3 reads TGTGCCAGTGGTTCCGGACAGGGTTCTTTGTATGGCTACACCTTC. Translated, it gives CASGSGQGSLYGYTF. The full variable domain, with the rest looked up from reference TRBV19 and TRBJ1-2, is DGGITQSPKYLFRKEGQNVTLSCEQNLNHDAMYWYRQDPGQGLRLIYYSQIVNDFQKGDIAEGYSVSREKKESFPLTVTSAQKNPTAFYLCASGSGQGSLYGYTFGSGTRLTVV.

This chain uses TRBV19 with TRBJ1-3, with D uncertain. V lost 6 bases to trimming and J lost 0 bases, with 24 bases between them. The CDR3 contains 19 residues. The germline V gene has CDR1 LNHDA and CDR2 SQIVND (reference sequence). The CDR3 DNA reads TGTGCCAGTAGCATCTCCCCTGCCGGAACCGGGAGCTCTGGAAACACCATATATTTT. Protein: CASSISPAGTGSSGNTIYF.

This chain joins TRBV5-1 and TRBJ1-3; 7 bases map to TRBD1. V lost 4 bases to trimming and J lost 4 bases; unmatched junction nucleotides: 11. The CDR3 is made up of 16 amino acids. The germline CDR1 and CDR2 sequences are SGHRS and YFSETQ. This CDR3 is CASSTGQSLVGNTIYF. The DNA of the CDR3 is TGCGCCAGCAGCACGGGACAGTCGCTCGTCGGAAACACCATATATTTT. The full variable domain, in which reference TRBV5-1 and TRBJ1-3 provide the parts outside the CDR3, is KAGVTQTPRYLIKTRGQQVTLSCSPISGHRSVSWYQQTPGQGLQFLFEYFSETQRNKGNFPGRFSGRQFSNSRSEMNVSTLELGDSALYLCASSTGQSLVGNTIYFGEGSWLTVV.

CDR3 residues: CASRDRGQLNQPQHF. The CDR3 region has the DNA TGTGCCAGCAGGGACAGGGGGCAGCTGAATCAGCCCCAGCATTTT. This chain joins TRBV2 and TRBJ1-5; 11 bases map to TRBD1. The CDR3 loop spans 15 amino acids. CDR1 SNHLY and CDR2 FYNNEI come from the germline V gene. V shed 6 bases, J shed 4 bases, and the junction held 5 bases outside the gene matches.

The chain combines TRBV15 with TRBJ2-7; 9 bases line up with TRBD1. Trimming at V came to 5 bases and at J to 3 bases, leaving 8 bases not matched to a gene. Germline V lookup: CDR1 LNHNV, CDR2 YYDKDF (reference sequence). This CDR3 spans 15 amino acids. CDR3 sequence: CATSPGTGNLYEQYF. As DNA, the CDR3 is TGTGCCACCAGCCCCGGGACAGGGAACCTCTACGAGCAGTACTTC.

This clone was seen a single time. V and J are TRBV6-5 and TRBJ1-2, with 8 positions matching TRBD1. Germline-derived CDR1 and CDR2 are MNHEY and SVGAGI. This CDR3 has 14 amino acids. Unmatched junction bases numbered 10, after V lost 6 bases and J lost 7 bases. For the CDR3, the DNA is TGTGCCAGCAGGCGTACAGGGGGAGGAACTGGCTACACCTTC. It specifies CASRRTGGGTGYTF.

The chain is built from TRBV7-3 and TRBJ2-2; 8 bases map to TRBD1. CDR1 and CDR2 from the germline V gene are SGHTA and FQGTGA. This CDR3 comprises 15 residues. With 5 bases clipped from V and 0 bases from J, the junction kept 2 bases outside the gene matches. The CDR3 region is CASSPGGANTGELFF. The CDR3 region has the DNA TGTGCCAGCAGCCCAGGGGGCGCGAACACCGGGGAGCTGTTTTTT.

The chain joins TRBV5-6 to TRBJ2-5, with D possibly matching TRBD2 (6 bases). The end of the DNA aligns better with TRBJ2-7, so the J call may be wrong. The CDR3 extends over 14 amino acids. Germline V gene data show CDR1 as SGHDT and CDR2 as YYEEEE. This chain's CDR3 is CASSLVSGVDEQYF. The CDR3, as DNA: TGTGCCAGCAGCTTGGTGTCGGGGGTAGACGAGCAGTACTTC.

The gene calls are TRBV7-9 and TRBJ1-2; D gene unclear. CDR3 size: 14 residues. Germline V gives CDR1 SEHNR, CDR2 FQNEAQ (reference sequence). V lost 3 bases and J 3 bases, leaving 11 bases between the germline ends. DNA for the CDR3: TGTGCCAGCAGCTTCGGGGAGGGATACTATGGCTACACCTTC. Its protein product is CASSFGEGYYGYTF.

The gene calls are TRBV2 and TRBJ1-1; TRBD1 matches 7 bases. Trimming removed 6 bases from V and 4 bases from J; junction bases left unmatched: 11. CDR1 is SNHLY and CDR2 is FYNNEI in the germline V gene. The CDR3 is made up of 15 amino acids. CDR3 loop: CASRGRQGSSTEAFF. The CDR3, as DNA: TGTGCCAGCAGGGGGCGACAGGGTTCGAGCACTGAAGCTTTCTTT.

This sequence joins TRBV6-5 and TRBJ2-5; TRBD2 matches at 8 bases. CDR1 and CDR2 (germline): MNHEY, SVGAGI. This CDR3 has 15 residues. V shed 6 bases and J 1 base; nucleotides not matched to a gene: 7. CDR3 in DNA: TGTGCCAGCAGGGGCGGGGGGCTTTCCCAAGAGACCCAGTACTTC. This codes for CASRGGGLSQETQYF.

The genes are TRBV5-4 and TRBJ1-2; 7 nucleotides match TRBD1. CDR3 size: 15 residues. V gave up 6 bases and J gave up 4 bases; unmatched junction bases: 12. Germline assignment: CDR1 SGHNT and CDR2 YYREEE (reference sequence). The CDR3 reads CASTSTSTGRYGYTF. The CDR3 DNA is TGTGCCAGCACCTCCACCTCGACAGGGCGCTATGGCTACACCTTC. The whole variable domain, remainder taken from reference TRBV5-4 and TRBJ1-2, is ETGVTQSPTHLIKTRGQQVTLRCSSQSGHNTVSWYQQALGQGPQFIFQYYREEENGRGNFPPRFSGLQFPNYSSELNVNALELDDSALYLCASTSTSTGRYGYTFGSGTRLTVV.

The chain couples TRBV2 to TRBJ1-4; D is ambiguous. The V gene's germline CDR1 is SNHLY and CDR2 FYNNEI. This CDR3 is built from 12 residues. Between the trimmed V and J ends, which lost 4 bases and 8 bases, there was a span of 8 bases. As DNA, the CDR3 is TGTGCCAGCAGTGTTTCGCGGGAAAAACTGTTTTTT. Amino acid sequence: CASSVSREKLFF. The full variable domain, completed using reference TRBV2 and TRBJ1-4, is EPEVTQTPSHQVTQMGQEVILRCVPISNHLYFYWYRQILGQKVEFLVSFYNNEISEKSEIFDDQFSVERPDGSNFTLKIRSTKLEDSAMYFCASSVSREKLFFGSGTQLSVL.

As DNA, the CDR3 is TGTGCCAGCAGCAACGGACTAGCGGGGATTTACAATGAGCAGTTCTTC. Translated, it gives CASSNGLAGIYNEQFF. The chain employs TRBV7-6 and TRBJ2-1; 12 positions match TRBD2. Germline V gene data show CDR1 as SGHVS and CDR2 as FNYEAQ. The trim removed 5 bases at V and 4 bases at J, leaving 6 bases unmatched. This CDR3 has 16 residues. The variable domain in full, with the rest retrieved from reference TRBV7-6 and TRBJ2-1, is GAGVSQSPRYKVTKRGQDVALRCDPISGHVSLYWYRQALGQGPEFLTYFNYEAQQDKSGLPNDRFSAERPEGSISTLTIQRTEQRDSAMYRCASSNGLAGIYNEQFFGPGTRLTVL.